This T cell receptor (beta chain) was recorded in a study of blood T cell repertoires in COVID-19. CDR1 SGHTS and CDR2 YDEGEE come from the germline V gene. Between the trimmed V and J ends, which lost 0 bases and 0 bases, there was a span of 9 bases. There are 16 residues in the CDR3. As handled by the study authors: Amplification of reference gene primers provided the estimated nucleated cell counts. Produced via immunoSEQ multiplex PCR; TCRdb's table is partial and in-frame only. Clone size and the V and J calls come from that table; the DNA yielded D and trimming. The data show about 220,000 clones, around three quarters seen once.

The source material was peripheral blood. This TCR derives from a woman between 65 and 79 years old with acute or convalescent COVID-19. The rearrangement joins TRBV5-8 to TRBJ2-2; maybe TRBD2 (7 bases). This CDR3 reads CASSLAGGANTGELFF. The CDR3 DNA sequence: TGTGCCAGCAGCTTGGCGGGGGGCGCGAACACCGGGGAGCTGTTTTTT.